A single T cell receptor (beta chain) is shown here with its context. This clonotype has only one observation. Its target antigen remains unknown. A much more abundant neighbour one base away suggests this may be a read error. The data belong to a study of T cells in Graves' hyperthyroidism and ophthalmopathy (dated by TCRdb to about 2019). About the study as a whole: Peripheral blood samples were taken at initial diagnosis, before any treatment was given. A discovery cohort of approximately 100 patients, roughly 45 with Graves' ophthalmopathy and about 58 with stable Graves' hyperthyroidism, was used to find distinguishing TCR V-J signatures. Prospective prediction of ophthalmopathy was tested in an independent validation cohort of about 19 hyperthyroidism patients and 15 to 17 patients who later progressed to ophthalmopathy. The 75 to 100 discovery patients were divided at random into training and test sets in a 7:3 ratio. In roughly six Graves' hyperthyroidism patients, the study also compared T-cell repertoires from thyroid tissue with T-cell repertoires from blood. After blood sampling, hyperthyroidism patients were treated with methimazole at a starting dose of 30 mg daily, and ophthalmopathy patients were treated with high-dose intravenous methylprednisolone. The paper reports TCR Vbeta CDR3 sequencing of roughly 140 peripheral blood samples: 43 ophthalmopathy, some 80 hyperthyroidism and around 17 progressor patients.

Findings and caveats that apply to the study as a whole: In validation, the model predicted progression to ophthalmopathy with over 60% sensitivity and about 72% specificity, a median of around 6.6 months before onset. No statistical method was used to set the sample size in advance, and investigators knew the group allocation. Most expanded thyroid clonotypes (frequency above 0.001) were also detected in blood, a finding suggesting that blood repertoires may reflect thyroid immune responses. In cross-validation, a model built on a 13 V-J signature told ophthalmopathy apart from stable hyperthyroidism with over 85% sensitivity and roughly 81% specificity, and in testing the same model reached 80%/75%.

Graves' hyperthyroidism was defined as stable when no progression to ophthalmopathy occurred over 18 months of follow-up. The hyperthyroidism patients were between 18 and 65 years old and newly diagnosed, with a disease duration of less than 2 months. The study excluded patients with uncontrolled infections, other autoimmune diseases, pregnancy or lactation. Diagnoses relied on clinical symptoms, serum thyroxine and TRAb, thyroid ultrasound and orbital computed tomography. Ficoll-Paque density gradient centrifugation was used to isolate PBMCs from 10 ml of fresh peripheral blood. Trizol reagent was used to extract total RNA, and RNA quality was then checked on an Agilent 2100 Bioanalyzer. Amplification of TCR beta CDR3 regions was carried out from RNA transcripts. The TCR CDR3 was subjected to a first round of RT-PCR using the HTBI primer set and the Qiagen OneStep RT-PCR kit. Libraries were constructed in a second round of multiplex PCR, after which size selection and purification were carried out. Sequencing of the libraries was done on an Illumina HiSeq2000 using paired-end 100 bp reads. Concerning the study's data processing: SOAPnuke was used to process the raw data, throwing out any read that contained adapters or uncalled bases, had a mean Phred below 15, or lacked an exact constant-primer or identifier match. COPE v1.2.5 was used to merge the high-quality paired reads, and each unique nucleotide sequence was defined as a clonotype. Clonotypes were aligned to IMGT TRBV, TRBD and TRBJ reference segments using MiTCR v1.1. The analysis was restricted to V-J combinations with a frequency above 0.0001, which together covered 98% to 99.2% of the repertoires. The TCS score was defined as F50 (clonal expansion) divided by E x V (chaos), with BLOSUM62-based TCRdist calculated between CDR3 peptides within each V-J. Welch's t-statistics and random forest reduced around 550 V-J features to 13, which were used in a naive Bayes classifier (R e1071). TCRdb itself trimmed the public reads at Q25 with fastp, ran MiXCR and retained productive beta chains. Under each unique CDR3 protein, matching rows form one entry showing the most common genes and DNA. These V and J calls are TCRdb output, not the study's own analysis. In this sample the table shows a few hundred thousand distinct CDR3 sequences, around 16% of which occur a single time. The ten largest clones represent 7.5% to 9% of the sample.

CDR1 is given as SGHDN and CDR2 as FVKESK, both from the germline V gene. The trim is 2 bases for V and 6 bases for J, with a gap of 20 bases between the germline ends. Spanning cysteine to phenylalanine, the CDR3 consists of 16 amino acids. Only the CDR3 part of the read is kept: 48 bases, read in frame from the first base. The V and J segments used are TRBV14 and TRBJ2-7, with a tentative D gene TRBD1 over 6 matching bases. Sequencing used blood. This TCR was sampled from a woman in her late teens or twenties with Graves' hyperthyroidism. The DNA sequence follows: TGTGCCAGCAGCCAACCTAGGACAGCCGCGCTAGGCGAGCAGTACTTC. Translated, it gives CASSQPRTAALGEQYF.